The present entry profiles one TCR beta chain with its context. Its specificity is not known. One end of the junction fails to match germline, which may point to a read error. Clones were read by immunoSEQ multiplex PCR, and TCRdb kept only the in-frame ones, dropping some. The table lists about 78,000 clones, around 87% of them singletons. This sample is drawn from a study of OX40 agonist ivuxolimab in advanced cancers. In the study overall: Ivuxolimab, an agonist antibody against OX40 (CD134), was given to patients. Patients receiving dose escalation had hepatocellular carcinoma, melanoma, renal cell or head and neck cancer. Partial responses were recorded for three patients, including one with hepatocellular carcinoma and two with cutaneous melanoma.

Study observations and caveats: The study found that CD8+ T cells averaged more expanded clones than CD4+.

The TCR sequence derives from an adult with an advanced solid tumor such as melanoma, head and neck, liver or kidney cancer. The sequencing here drew on CD4+ or CD8+ T cells sorted from blood, taken in a trial of the OX40 agonist ivuxolimab.

The CDR3 DNA reads as TGTGCCACCAGCGGACATAAAGACGGACTTACGGAGCACTTC. As protein: CATSGHKDGLTEHF. This sequence joins TRBV15 and TRBJ2-5, with D perhaps being TRBD1 or TRBD2 (5 bases each). Looked up from germline, CDR1 is LNHNV and CDR2 is YYDKDF (reference sequence). The CDR3 consists of 14 residues.